The 20 T cell receptor beta chains below come from one sample, sequenced in a study of T cell repertoires in cytomegalovirus infection. MiXCR, run by TCRdb on the reads, gives a single entry per CDR3 protein. The sample consists of roughly 200,000 distinct CDR3 sequences, approximately 9.7% of them appearing once. The sequenced material came from PBMCs. Receptors were obtained from a human donor in good health (CMV status not recorded). Some clones in this sample may be carry-over from other donors' samples.

Many counts were recorded for this clonotype. The chain recombines TRBV7-2 with TRBJ2-5; the match to TRBD2 covers 12 bases. This CDR3 has 15 residues. V was clipped by 4 bases and J by 5 bases; unmatched bases: 5. The V gene's germline CDR1 is SGHTA and CDR2 FQGNSA. The chain's CDR3 is CASSSRLAGVETQYF. In DNA form, the CDR3 reads TGTGCCAGCAGCTCCCGACTAGCGGGAGTGGAGACCCAGTACTTC.

This clonotype appeared many times. DNA for the CDR3: TGCGCCAGCAGCCCTAGACTAGCGGGAGAGACAGATACGCAGTATTTT. This encodes CASSPRLAGETDTQYF. This chain connects TRBV23-1 to TRBJ2-3; 12 bases align to TRBD2. TRBV23-1 is an ORF, and what it does is uncertain. J was trimmed by 3 bases and V by 6 bases; bases with no gene match: 7. There are 16 residues in the CDR3.

The CDR3 region has the DNA TGTGCCAGCAGTTTAACGGCCGCCGTTTATAACTATGGCTACACCTTC. Translation gives CASSLTAAVYNYGYTF. The rearrangement joins TRBV12-3 or TRBV12-4 to TRBJ1-2, with D uncertain. The CDR3 runs 16 residues. V lost 2 bases, J lost 1 base, and 14 bases lay in between.

The rearrangement joins TRBV5-5 to TRBJ1-4; the match to TRBD1 covers 7 bases. The germline V gene has CDR1 SGHKS and CDR2 YYEKEE (reference sequence). This CDR3 is 15 amino acids long. J gave up 3 bases and V 4 bases, and 6 bases lay outside the gene matches. The CDR3 here is CASSPAGQPNEKLFF. The CDR3 region has the DNA TGTGCCAGCAGCCCAGCGGGACAGCCTAATGAAAAACTGTTTTTT.

This clonotype was counted between two and nine times. The chain employs TRBV25-1 and TRBJ2-3; 7 nucleotides match TRBD1. This CDR3 has 15 amino acids. Germline V CDR1 and CDR2: MGHDK, SYGVNS. V lost 3 bases and J lost 2; bases outside the gene matches: 5. In DNA, the CDR3 is TGTGCCAGCAGTGATGCTGGACAGGCCACAGATACGCAGTATTTT. Translation gives CASSDAGQATDTQYF. Drawing the rest from reference TRBV25-1 and TRBJ2-3, the complete variable domain is EADIYQTPRYLVIGTGKKITLECSQTMGHDKMYWYQQDPGMELHLIHYSYGVNSTEKGDLSSESTVSRIRTEHFPLTLESARPSHTSQYLCASSDAGQATDTQYFGPGTRLTVL.

With respect to this clonotype: This sequence may be a read error, since a much larger clone differs from it by one base. This rearrangement joins TRBV7-2 to TRBJ2-7, with a weak D call TRBD2 (6 bases). The CDR3 runs 15 residues. The germline V gene has CDR1 SGHTA and CDR2 FQGNSA. Trimming took off 6 bases at V and 2 bases at J, with 17 bases between the two ends. The CDR3 coding sequence is TGTGCCAGCAGGATCAATAGCAGGAGGGCCTACGAGCAGTACTTC. Translated: CASRINSRRAYEQYF.

V usage is TRBV15 and J usage is TRBJ2-3, with D unresolved. The CDR3 consists of 13 residues. Germline V CDR1 and CDR2: LNHNV, YYDKDF (reference sequence). Between the trimmed V and J ends, which lost 0 bases and 6 bases, there was a span of 7 bases. The CDR3 DNA is TGTGCCACCAGCAGAGATAGAGATGATACGCAGTATTTT. Translating it yields CATSRDRDDTQYF.

This clonotype came up many times. The V call is TRBV7-2, the J call TRBJ1-5; D perhaps matches TRBD1 (6 bases). The CDR3 sequence is 17 residues long. V was trimmed by 3 bases and J by 9 bases, leaving 24 bases between them. Per the germline V gene, CDR1 is SGHTA and CDR2 is FQGNSA. CDR3 nucleotides: TGTGCCAGCAGCTTGAGGTCAGGGCCCGGGGGGGGGCCGCCCCAGCATTTT. Its protein product is CASSLRSGPGGGPPQHF.

A few counts support this clonotype. The chain links TRBV4-2 to TRBJ1-3, with 9 bases identical to TRBD1. V gave up 4 bases and J gave up 1 base; unmatched junction bases: 8. Germline CDR1 and CDR2: LGHNA and YNFKEQ. This CDR3 region has 17 residues. This CDR3 is CASSPAMTGGSGNTIYF. The CDR3 DNA sequence: TGTGCCAGCAGCCCAGCGATGACAGGGGGATCTGGAAACACCATATATTTT.

DNA of the CDR3: TGTGCCAGTAGTATAGTAAATGAGCAGTTCTTC. It translates to CASSIVNEQFF. V and J are TRBV19 and TRBJ2-1; no definite D call. This CDR3 is built from 11 residues. V lost 1 base, J lost 7 bases, and 2 bases lay in between. Germline CDR1 LNHDA, CDR2 SQIVND (reference sequence).

This clonotype was picked up many times. This rearrangement joins TRBV12-3 or TRBV12-4 to TRBJ2-3; tentatively, D is TRBD2 (6 bases). This CDR3 region has 16 residues. V lost 2 bases and J lost 1, with 13 bases in between. The CDR3 sequence: CASSLKTGVRTDTQYF. The CDR3 region has the DNA TGTGCCAGCAGTTTAAAAACGGGAGTCCGCACAGATACGCAGTATTTT.

The sample holds many counts of this clonotype. The chain links TRBV7-2 to TRBJ2-7, with D tentatively TRBD1 (6 bases). V gave up 5 bases and J gave up 5 bases, with 19 bases separating them. The CDR3 has 15 residues. Germline CDR1 and CDR2: SGHTA and FQGNSA. This CDR3 reads CASSLPQGLPNEQYF. In DNA form, the CDR3 reads TGTGCCAGCAGCCTGCCACAGGGTTTACCGAACGAGCAGTACTTC.

Many counts were recorded for this clonotype. CDR3 residues: CASSLVGPGVNEQFF. In DNA form, the CDR3 reads TGTGCCAGCAGCTTAGTGGGCCCGGGAGTCAATGAGCAGTTCTTC. The J gene is TRBJ2-1, the V gene TRBV7-2; perhaps TRBD2 as D (6 bases). With 1 base removed from V and 6 bases from J, the gap between germline ends came to 13 bases. Germline CDR1 and CDR2: SGHTA and FQGNSA. The CDR3 covers 15 residues.

This clonotype was observed many times. The rearrangement uses TRBV2 and TRBJ1-5, with 7 positions matching TRBD1. Germline-derived CDR1 and CDR2 are SNHLY and FYNNEI. V lost 6 bases, J lost 6 bases, and 8 bases stayed unmatched. The CDR3 has 14 amino acids. The CDR3 DNA reads TGTGCCAGCAGCACTAACCGGGACAGTCAGCCCCAGCATTTT. It yields the protein CASSTNRDSQPQHF.

This clonotype was seen many times. The gene calls are TRBV7-2 and TRBJ2-7; 13 bases agree with TRBD2. Germline-derived CDR1 and CDR2 are SGHTA and FQGNSA. CDR3 length equals 16 residues. V was pared by 4 bases and J by 3 bases, with 6 bases of the junction left unmatched. CDR3: CASSSRTSGSVYEQYF. CDR3 coding DNA: TGTGCCAGCAGCTCAAGGACTAGCGGGAGTGTCTACGAGCAGTACTTC. The full variable domain, rest sourced from reference TRBV7-2 and TRBJ2-7, is GAGVSQSPSNKVTEKGKDVELRCDPISGHTALYWYRQSLGQGLEFLIYFQGNSAPDKSGLPSDRFSAERTGGSVSTLTIQRTQQEDSAVYLCASSSRTSGSVYEQYFGPGTRLTVT.

This clonotype appeared many times. The chain joins TRBV7-9 to TRBJ2-1; 9 positions match TRBD2. This CDR3 has 12 residues. J lost 9 bases, V lost 5 bases, and 2 bases had no gene match. Germline CDR1 reads SEHNR; CDR2 reads FQNEAQ (reference sequence). CDR3 nucleotides: TGTGCCAGCAGCAAGACTAGCGGTGAGCAGTTCTTC. Protein product: CASSKTSGEQFF. The entire variable domain, with the rest obtained from reference TRBV7-9 and TRBJ2-1, is as follows: DTGVSQNPRHKITKRGQNVTFRCDPISEHNRLYWYRQTLGQGPEFLTYFQNEAQLEKSRLLSDRFSAERPKGSFSTLEIQRTEQGDSAMYLCASSKTSGEQFFGPGTRLTVL.

The DNA of the CDR3 is TGTGCCAGCCGTCGCCGGACAGGGGGCGCGTACGCTGAAGCTTTCTTT. Amino acid sequence: CASRRRTGGAYAEAFF. The gene calls are TRBV2 and TRBJ1-1; 11 nucleotides align to TRBD1. V lost 8 bases, J lost 6 bases, and 14 bases stayed unmatched. From germline, CDR1 is SNHLY and CDR2 FYNNEI. The CDR3 consists of 16 residues. The entire variable domain, with the rest obtained from reference TRBV2 and TRBJ1-1, is as follows: EPEVTQTPSHQVTQMGQEVILRCVPISNHLYFYWYRQILGQKVEFLVSFYNNEISEKSEIFDDQFSVERPDGSNFTLKIRSTKLEDSAMYFCASRRRTGGAYAEAFFGQGTRLTVV.

The gene calls are TRBV28 and TRBJ1-1, with D possibly TRBD1 on 5 matching bases. Germline CDR1 and CDR2: MDHEN and SYDVKM. The V end lost 6 bases, the J end lost 8 bases, and 10 bases lay between the germline ends. The length of the CDR3 is 11 residues. CDR3 nucleotides: TGTGCCAGCAGCCGTAACAGGGAAGCTTTCTTT. Translation gives CASSRNREAFF.

This clonotype showed up many times. The V call is TRBV19, the J call TRBJ2-3; the D is unclear. This CDR3 is built from 16 residues. V dropped 2 bases and J dropped 6 bases, with 18 bases sitting between them. Germline V gene lookup returns CDR1 LNHDA and CDR2 SQIVND (reference sequence). The CDR3 sequence: CASSIPWATSGDTQYF. The DNA for the CDR3 is TGTGCCAGTAGTATACCGTGGGCTACCTCCGGCGATACGCAGTATTTT.

This chain uses TRBV15 with TRBJ2-2; D remains unclear. V was pared by 0 bases and J by 2 bases, with 7 bases between. Looked up from germline, CDR1 is LNHNV and CDR2 is YYDKDF (reference sequence). CDR3 length: 15 residues. CDR3: CATSRDDSNTGELFF. The CDR3 DNA follows: TGTGCCACCAGCAGAGATGACTCAAACACCGGGGAGCTGTTTTTT.